What follows are 20 T cell receptor beta chains derived from one specimen sequenced in a study of blood T cells in healthy people across ages. Using a J-beta primer mix together with a sample-barcoded 5' primer, a second PCR was run for roughly 7 to 12 cycles. TCRdb passed the 5' RACE reads through MiXCR, listing each CDR3 protein once. Among about 970,000 distinct CDR3 sequences listed, about 53% were seen once. Sequenced input: blood. The receptors shown here come from a woman aged 55-69 years in good health.

In its sample, this clonotype was seen a few times. The chain uses TRBV29-1 and TRBJ2-4; D remains ambiguous. Trimming cost V 1 base and J 9 bases, with 10 bases left between them. There are 12 residues in the CDR3. Per germline, CDR1 SQVTM and CDR2 ANQGSEA. The CDR3 DNA follows: TGCAGCGTTGAAGCCCTCACGAGCATTCAGTACTTC. The encoded protein is CSVEALTSIQYF.

Concerning this clonotype itself: A junction boundary mismatches the germline segment, possibly from a read error. The chain is built from TRBV7-9 and TRBJ1-5; a weak D match, TRBD1 (6 bases). Per the germline V gene, CDR1 is SEHNR and CDR2 is FQNEAQ (reference sequence). The CDR3 totals 15 residues. DNA of the CDR3: TGTGCAAGCAGCTTAGGTGGGGGCAGCCATCAGCCCCAGCATTTT. Amino acids: CASSLGGGSHQPQHF.

In nucleotides, the CDR3 is TGCAGTGCTAGAGATAGGACTAGCGGGATCGAGACCCAGTACTTC. Its translation is CSARDRTSGIETQYF. The V gene is TRBV20-1, the J gene TRBJ2-7; TRBD2 matches at 12 bases. The DNA matches TRBJ2-5 better at its end, which makes the J call doubtful. Germline-derived CDR1 and CDR2 are DFQATT and SNEGSKA (reference sequence). CDR3 length: 15 residues.

The chain carries TRBV7-2 and TRBJ2-4; perhaps TRBD1 as D (6 bases). The J call may be wrong; the DNA end is better matched by TRBJ2-7. The CDR3 length is 14 residues. Germline V lookup: CDR1 SGHTA, CDR2 FQGNSA. The CDR3 DNA reads TGTGCCAGCAGCTCACAGGGTGGGCCCCACGAGCAGTACTTC. Translated, it gives CASSSQGGPHEQYF.

The chain couples TRBV5-1 to TRBJ2-1; TRBD2 matches at 9 bases. With 3 bases clipped from V and 5 bases from J, the junction kept 12 bases outside the gene matches. CDR3 size: 17 residues. The germline V gene has CDR1 SGHRS and CDR2 YFSETQ. CDR3 nucleotides: TGCGCCAGCAGCTCGGGCTTCGGGACTAGCACGGACAATGAGCAGTTCTTC. Protein sequence: CASSSGFGTSTDNEQFF.

This clonotype showed up just a few times. The J gene is TRBJ2-1, the V gene TRBV28; weak D call: TRBD2 (6 bases). The CDR3 is 14 residues long. Germline CDR1 MDHEN, CDR2 SYDVKM. With 3 bases removed from V and 4 bases from J, the gap between germline ends came to 10 bases. CDR3 sequence reads: CASSFGGAYNEQFF. The CDR3 coding sequence is TGTGCCAGCAGTTTTGGAGGGGCGTACAATGAGCAGTTCTTC. Supplemented by reference TRBV28 and TRBJ2-1, the full variable domain reads DVKVTQSSRYLVKRTGEKVFLECVQDMDHENMFWYRQDPGLGLRLIYFSYDVKMKEKGDIPEGYSVSREKKERFSLILESASTNQTSMYLCASSFGGAYNEQFFGPGTRLTVL.

This clonotype was seen more than once but under ten times. The genes are TRBV9 and TRBJ2-3, with D possibly matching TRBD1 (5 bases). CDR3 length equals 19 residues. Trimming pared 0 bases from V and 8 bases from J, leaving 28 bases between. In germline, CDR1 is SGDLS, CDR2 YYNGEE. In DNA form, the CDR3 reads TGTGCCAGCAGCGTAGTTGGGGCACAAACCCGACCCTTTATAGGTACGCAGTATTTT. Its protein is CASSVVGAQTRPFIGTQYF.

The chain has TRBV6-7 and TRBJ2-4, with D possibly called TRBD1 or TRBD2 (5 bases each). The tail of the sequence fits TRBJ2-7 better, so the J call may be wrong. TRBV6-7 is an open reading frame, and its role is uncertain. This CDR3 has 12 residues. CDR3 in amino acids: CASSYRDLEQYF. The CDR3 nucleotides read TGTGCCAGCAGTTACCGGGACCTCGAGCAGTACTTC.

V usage is TRBV4-1 and J usage is TRBJ2-1, with 11 bases lining up with TRBD2. The CDR3 has 16 amino acids. V lost 1 base, J lost 12 bases, and 11 bases stayed unmatched. CDR1 MGHRA and CDR2 YSYEKL come from the germline V gene. In DNA form, the CDR3 reads TGCGCCAGCAGCCAAGGACCAACTAGCGGGAGTGGTCGGCAGTTCTTC. Its translation: CASSQGPTSGSGRQFF.

V gene TRBV20-1 combines with J gene TRBJ2-7; TRBD1 is a possible D gene (6 bases). Germline V lookup: CDR1 DFQATT, CDR2 SNEGSKA (reference sequence). The length of the CDR3 is 14 residues. With 1 base removed from V and 4 bases from J, the gap between germline ends came to 14 bases. The CDR3 DNA is TGCAGTGCTAGAGTACCCCACAGGGTATACGAGCAGTACTTC. This translates into CSARVPHRVYEQYF.

V gene TRBV20-1 combines with J gene TRBJ2-1; 7 nucleotides align to TRBD2. J gave up 3 bases and V 6 bases, and 8 bases lay outside the gene matches. The length of the CDR3 is 14 residues. Per germline, CDR1 DFQATT and CDR2 SNEGSKA (reference sequence). The DNA of the CDR3 is TGCAGTGCGGGGCTAGCGGTAATCTACAATGAGCAGTTCTTC. Protein: CSAGLAVIYNEQFF.

The V and J genes are TRBV3-1 and TRBJ2-3; D is possibly TRBD1 (7 bases). Looked up from germline, CDR1 is LGHDT and CDR2 is YNNKEL (reference sequence). The CDR3 consists of 16 residues. V was cut by 3 bases and J by 0 bases, with 13 bases left in between. The CDR3 DNA reads as TGTGCCAGCAGCCAGACTAGGGGGCTTAGCACAGATACGCAGTATTTT. Translation: CASSQTRGLSTDTQYF.

The chain uses TRBV6-1 and TRBJ2-1; 11 nucleotides match TRBD2. CDR1 is MNHNS and CDR2 is SASEGT in the germline V gene. This CDR3 comprises 15 residues. The trim removed 5 bases at V and 8 bases at J, leaving 8 bases unmatched. The CDR3 DNA follows: TGTGCCAGCAGTCCACGACTAGCGGGAATGGATGAGCAGTTCTTC. Encoded protein: CASSPRLAGMDEQFF.

This chain connects TRBV20-1 to TRBJ1-5; D may be TRBD1 (5 bases). Deletions cut 2 bases from V and 3 bases from J, with 11 bases between. Germline CDR1 is DFQATT and CDR2 is SNEGSKA (reference sequence). The CDR3 totals 14 residues. The CDR3 protein is CSARQGANNQPQHF. CDR3 DNA sequence: TGCAGTGCTAGACAAGGGGCAAACAATCAGCCCCAGCATTTT.

The V gene is TRBV5-6, the J gene TRBJ2-5, with 8 bases identical to TRBD2. With V trimmed by 1 base and J by 0 bases, 5 bases remained unmatched. The CDR3 runs 16 residues. Germline V gene sequence: CDR1 SGHDT, CDR2 YYEEEE. CDR3 DNA: TGTGCCAGCAGCTTGAGGGCTAGCGGGCACCAAGAGACCCAGTACTTC. Protein sequence: CASSLRASGHQETQYF.

This sequence joins TRBV30 and TRBJ2-1; tentative D call: TRBD1 (6 bases). The V gene's germline CDR1 is GTSNPN and CDR2 SVGIG (reference sequence). The CDR3 runs to 11 residues. The ends were cut back, 4 bases at V and 9 bases at J, with 10 bases in the middle. The CDR3 here is CAWTQGGEQFF. CDR3 bases: TGTGCCTGGACACAGGGTGGTGAGCAGTTCTTC.

The gene calls are TRBV4-2 and TRBJ2-1; TRBD2 matches 9 bases. The J segment lost 8 bases and the V segment lost 1 base, leaving 9 bases of the junction unmatched. CDR3 size: 16 residues. The germline V gene has CDR1 LGHNA and CDR2 YNFKEQ. The CDR3 region is CASSQVASSGTYEQFF. CDR3 DNA: TGTGCCAGCAGCCAAGTAGCGTCTAGCGGGACCTATGAGCAGTTCTTC.

The V and J genes are TRBV5-1 and TRBJ2-2; D remains unclear. V was shortened by 0 bases and J by 3 bases, with 12 bases between the two germline ends. Germline CDR1 and CDR2: SGHRS and YFSETQ. This CDR3 has 16 residues. CDR3 sequence reads: CASSLGQMLDTGELFF. CDR3 sequence (DNA): TGCGCCAGCAGCTTGGGGCAGATGTTGGACACCGGGGAGCTGTTTTTT.

The J gene is TRBJ2-1, the V gene TRBV20-1; a possible D gene is TRBD2 (6 bases). The CDR3 spans 15 residues. V shed 2 bases and J shed 2 bases, with 13 bases lying between them. CDR1 and CDR2 (germline): DFQATT, SNEGSKA (reference sequence). This CDR3 reads CSARSWDSTYNEQFF. CDR3 bases: TGCAGTGCTAGATCGTGGGACTCCACCTACAATGAGCAGTTCTTC.

About this clonotype itself: In this CDR3 the conserved last residue, phenylalanine or tryptophan, is missing, so a read error is likely. This rearrangement joins TRBV6-2 or TRBV6-3 to TRBJ2-1, with D possibly being TRBD2 (6 bases). The CDR3 spans 13 residues. Germline lookup yields CDR1 MNHEY and CDR2 SVGEGT. The ends were cut back, 7 bases at V and 8 bases at J, with 15 bases in the middle. DNA of the CDR3: TGTGCCAGCAATCCGGGAGATGGGTATGAGCAGTTCTTA. Encoded protein: CASNPGDGYEQFL.